The clone carrying this TCR beta chain has only one observation. The antigen is undetermined. Sampled 1 year posttransplant, controls received myeloablative marrow transplants, methotrexate and a calcineurin inhibitor. The entry originates in a study of T cells after posttransplantation cyclophosphamide. Overall study results and limits: TRB overlap between skin or GI tissue T cells and blood was limited. TRB clonality was highly associated with recipient CMV seropositivity and reactivation.

The assay was immunoSEQ multiplex PCR, and TCRdb's table has in-frame clones only and misses some. The table has approximately 15,000 clones, approximately 80% seen once. V was cut by 4 bases and J by 3 bases, with 10 bases left in between. CDR3 length: 13 residues. The V gene's germline CDR1 is SGHTA and CDR2 FQGNSA. The chain couples TRBV7-2 to TRBJ2-7; D gene uncertain. Sequencing was performed on PBMCs, taken 441 days after allogeneic stem cell transplant with calcineurin inhibitor and methotrexate. The sequence came from a male patient aged 25 to 39 who received an allogeneic stem cell transplant from an unrelated donor, was CMV-positive, and had acute and chronic GVHD. Some T cells may be graft donor cells. CDR3 sequence (DNA): TGTGCCAGCAGCTCCCCTTTCTTCTACGAGCAGTACTTC. It encodes CASSSPFFYEQYF.